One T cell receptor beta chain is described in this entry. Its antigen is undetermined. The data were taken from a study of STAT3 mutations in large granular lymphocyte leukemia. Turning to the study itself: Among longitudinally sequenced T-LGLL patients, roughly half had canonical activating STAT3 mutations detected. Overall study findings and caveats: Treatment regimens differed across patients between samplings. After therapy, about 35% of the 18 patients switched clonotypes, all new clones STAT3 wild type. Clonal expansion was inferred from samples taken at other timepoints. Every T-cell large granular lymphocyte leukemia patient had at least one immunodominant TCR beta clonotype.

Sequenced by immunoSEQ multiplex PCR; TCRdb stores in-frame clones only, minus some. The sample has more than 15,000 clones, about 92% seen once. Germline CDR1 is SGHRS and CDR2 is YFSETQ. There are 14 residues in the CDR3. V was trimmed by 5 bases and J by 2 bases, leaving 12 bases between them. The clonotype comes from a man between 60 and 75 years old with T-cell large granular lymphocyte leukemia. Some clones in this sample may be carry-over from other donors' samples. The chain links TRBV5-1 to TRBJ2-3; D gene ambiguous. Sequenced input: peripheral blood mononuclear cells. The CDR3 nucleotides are TGCGCCAGCAGGGGCGTGCCGGACACAGATACGCAGTATTTT. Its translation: CASRGVPDTDTQYF.